Listed below are T cell receptor beta chains from one sample, sequenced in a study of control samples from healthy donors and cancer patients. The protocol was immunoSEQ multiplex PCR, while the TCRdb copy is restricted to in-frame clones and leaves out a portion. The data contain approximately 70,000 clones, approximately 83% of them seen just once; the ten biggest clones take up around a sixth. Sample: blood. The receptors shown here come from a man in his 60s in good health. Each CDR3 is given with its conserved first and last residue. Fields, in order: J gene, clone size, V gene, D gene, CDR3 DNA, CDR3 protein. The D gene is left open where the match is weak. The listing skips clone size in some rows; elsewhere it reads once, few, many or a size class.

TRBJ1-2	once	TRBV29-1	TRBD1	TGCAGCGCCTTACCCTTGATAATGGGACAGAGGGGTGGCTACACCTTC	CSALPLIMGQRGGYTF
TRBJ2-1	.	TRBV10-3	.	TGTGCCATCAGTGAGTCCGGTAACAATGAGCAGTTCTTC	CAISESGNNEQFF
TRBJ2-7	.	TRBV20-1	.	TGCAGTGCTAGTAGTGGGGACACCCCCTCCTACGAGCAGTACTTC	CSASSGDTPSYEQYF
TRBJ2-7	once	TRBV4-3	TRBD2	TGCGCCAGCAGCCAAGATTTTCACCCGGGGGACTACCCCTTTCCTGGGGAGCAGTACTTC	CASSQDFHPGDYPFPGEQYF
TRBJ2-3	.	TRBV27	.	TGTGCCAGCAGTTTGCGAGGGAGAAGCACAGATACGCAGTATTTT	CASSLRGRSTDTQYF
TRBJ2-3	.	TRBV25-1	TRBD1	TGTGCCAGCAGTAACCGGGACAGGGGGTTGACAGATACGCAGTATTTT	CASSNRDRGLTDTQYF
TRBJ2-7	.	TRBV6-6	.	TGTGCCAGCAGTCCACTCGGAAACGGGGGCTCCTACGAGCAGTACTTC	CASSPLGNGGSYEQYF
TRBJ2-5	few	TRBV3-1/TRBV3-2	TRBD2	TGTGCCAGCAGCCCGGGACTAGCGGGCGGACAAGAGACCCAGTACTTC	CASSPGLAGGQETQYF
TRBJ2-1	.	TRBV4-3	TRBD1	TGCGCCAGCAGCCAAGAGGACAGGGCCAATGAGCAGTTCTTC	CASSQEDRANEQFF
TRBJ2-7	once	TRBV2	TRBD1	TGTGCCAGCAGAACTGGACAGGCCTACGAGCAGTACTTC	CASRTGQAYEQYF
TRBJ2-1	.	TRBV4-3	.	TGCGCCAGCAGCCAAGATCCTGATCGTACTCTCCGCTACAATGAGCAGTTCTTC	CASSQDPDRTLRYNEQFF
TRBJ2-4	.	TRBV7-9	.	TGTGCCAGCAGCTTAAGTCAGGGGCTGCACAAAAACATTCAGTACTTC	CASSLSQGLHKNIQYF
TRBJ1-5	.	TRBV19	TRBD1	TGTGCCAGTAGTAAGGGACAGAACAATCAGCCCCAGCATTTT	CASSKGQNNQPQHF
TRBJ1-5	.	TRBV15	TRBD1	TGTGCCACCAGCACTGGAGGGGGCAGACAGCCCCAGCATTTT	CATSTGGGRQPQHF
TRBJ2-1	.	TRBV5-1	.	TGCGCCAGCAGCTTGGTACCGGGAAACAGCAATGAGCAGTTCTTC	CASSLVPGNSNEQFF
TRBJ2-7	.	TRBV7-8	.	TGTGCCAGCAGCTTAGGACTATCGGGCGAGCAGTACTTC	CASSLGLSGEQYF
TRBJ1-5	.	TRBV5-6	TRBD1	TGTGCCAGCAGCTTTCGGGGACAGTTCAATCAGCCCCAGCATTTT	CASSFRGQFNQPQHF
TRBJ2-3	.	TRBV7-2	.	TGTGCCAGCAGCTTGGATGGATACCACACAGATACGCAGTATTTT	CASSLDGYHTDTQYF
TRBJ2-1	.	TRBV11-2	TRBD2	TGTGCCAGCACCCGGGGTAGCGGGACCTACAATGAGCAGTTCTTC	CASTRGSGTYNEQFF
TRBJ1-3	.	TRBV19	.	TGTGCCAGTAATTCGGGACGGTACTCTGGAAACACCATATATTTT	CASNSGRYSGNTIYF
TRBJ1-1	.	TRBV11-2	.	TGTGCCAGCAGCTTAGATGATTCCACTGAAGCTTTCTTT	CASSLDDSTEAFF
TRBJ2-4	.	TRBV27	.	TGTGCCAGCAGTCCCCCTCTATCGCGCGGGGACAAAAACATTCAGTACTTC	CASSPPLSRGDKNIQYF
TRBJ1-2	.	TRBV15	.	TGTGCCACCAGCGGCCGACAGACCTCCAGGGGTAGCTATGGCTACACCTTC	CATSGRQTSRGSYGYTF
TRBJ2-3	.	TRBV18	TRBD2	TGTGCCAGCTCACCGAAGAAGGGTCGAGCGGGAGGGCAACTCATGAGCACAGATACGCAGTATTTT	CASSPKKGRAGGQLMSTDTQYF
TRBJ2-7	.	TRBV19	TRBD1	TGTGCCAGTAGGGACGGACAGGGGGCCTCCTACGAGCAGTACTTC	CASRDGQGASYEQYF
TRBJ1-6	once	TRBV9	.	TGTGCCAGCAGCGGCGGGGTTAGTTCACCCCTCCACTTT	CASSGGVSSPLHF
TRBJ1-4	.	TRBV5-4	TRBD1	TGTGCCAGCAGCTCACAGGGGGGAATTGAAAAACTGTTTTTT	CASSSQGGIEKLFF
TRBJ1-3	.	TRBV4-3	.	TGCGCCAGCAGCCAGACAGGAATCTCTGGAAACACCATATATTTT	CASSQTGISGNTIYF